This T cell receptor (beta chain) was recovered during a study of blood T cell repertoires in COVID-19 (dated by TCRdb to about 2020). At the level of the whole study: Samples from collaborators originated in the United States, Italy and Spain and spanned both the acute and convalescent phases of COVID-19. Nearly every sample came with metadata listing a de-identified subject ID, COVID-19 status, age in years and sex. The repertoires were made available in a free public database intended to serve as a resource for research on the immune response to SARS-CoV-2. The material from the prospective study consisted of cDNA or gDNA derived from T cells, B-cell-depleted T cells, or PBMCs. The dataset comprised deeply sampled blood TCRbeta repertoires from subjects exposed to, actively infected with, or recovered from COVID-19. Where available, HLA class I and class II types were obtained from metadata supplied by the sample provider rather than from assay-based typing. The samples were drawn from two sources: the first 160 participants of the ongoing ImmuneRACE study, and 1,200 or so subjects contributed by 6 global collaborators.

The junction carries 11 bases between V and J, which are trimmed by 3 bases and 1 base respectively. For CDR1 and CDR2, the germline V gene lists KGHSH and LQKENI. Counted from cysteine to phenylalanine, this CDR3 has 15 amino acids. The read is trimmed to its CDR3 DNA, 45 bases read in frame from base 1. What the research found in general, with its limitations: How much clinical and demographic metadata was included differed by source and by participant, and the metadata was provided uncurated.

Collaborating institutions collected whole blood in K2EDTA tubes following their own protocols. For TCRbeta analysis, collaborators shipped samples in one of three forms: frozen whole blood, isolated PBMCs, or DNA extracted from either of those sample types. Comments on this clone: Its antigen is unknown. Within one base of it there is no much larger clone, and no base qualities were kept.

The immunoSEQ Assay, a bias-controlled multiplex PCR, was used to amplify TCRbeta CDR3 regions from genomic DNA. From the authors' description of their analysis: The number of nucleated cells in each sample was estimated from the amplification of reference gene primers within the assay. To quantify the absolute abundance of each unique TCRbeta CDR3 rearrangement, sequence reads were collapsed and filtered. For each sample, productive Simpson clonality was calculated as the square root of Simpson's diversity index across productive rearrangements. The clones in this table, taken by TCRdb from immuneACCESS, are in-frame only. Not every clone is retained; where verified, under half of the shortfall comes from an unresolved V gene, and the cause of the rest is unknown. Clonal size and the V and J genes are those of that table, whereas D and trimming came from the DNA. This sample comprises over 200,000 clones, 75% to 90% of them detected only once. 27% of the sample lies in the top ten.

The sequence was collected from a man aged 40-49 years with acute or convalescent COVID-19. Source material: peripheral blood. The V and J genes are TRBV18 and TRBJ2-3; the D gene is unclear. Here is the DNA: TGTGCCAGCTCACCTACAAGTGCAGGCACAGATACGCAGTATTTT. It specifies CASSPTSAGTDTQYF. Reference TRBV18 and TRBJ2-3 proteins supply the regions before and after the CDR3; the full variable domain is: NAGVMQNPRHLVRRRGQEARLRCSPMKGHSHVYWYRQLPEEGLKFMVYLQKENIIDESGMPKERFSAEFPKEGPSILRIQQVVRGDSAAYFCASSPTSAGTDTQYFGPGTRLTVL.